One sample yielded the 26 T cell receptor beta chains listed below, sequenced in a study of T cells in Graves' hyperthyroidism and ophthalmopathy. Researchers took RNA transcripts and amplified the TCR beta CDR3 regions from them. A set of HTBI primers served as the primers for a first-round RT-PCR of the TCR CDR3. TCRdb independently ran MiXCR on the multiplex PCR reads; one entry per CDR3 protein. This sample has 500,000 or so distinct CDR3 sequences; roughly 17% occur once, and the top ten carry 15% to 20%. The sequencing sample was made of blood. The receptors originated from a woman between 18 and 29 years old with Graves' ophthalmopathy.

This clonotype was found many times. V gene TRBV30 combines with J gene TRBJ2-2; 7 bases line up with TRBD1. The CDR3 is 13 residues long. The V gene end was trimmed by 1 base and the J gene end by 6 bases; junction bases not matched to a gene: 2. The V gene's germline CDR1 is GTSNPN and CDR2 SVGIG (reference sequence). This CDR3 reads CAWSGTGPGELFF. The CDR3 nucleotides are TGTGCCTGGAGTGGGACAGGACCCGGGGAGCTGTTTTTT.

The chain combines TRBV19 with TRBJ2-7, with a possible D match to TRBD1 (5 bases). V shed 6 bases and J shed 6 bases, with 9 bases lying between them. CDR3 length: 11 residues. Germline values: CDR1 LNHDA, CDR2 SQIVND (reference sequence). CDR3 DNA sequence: TGTGCCAGTAGGGCAGGGATCGAGCAGTACTTC. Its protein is CASRAGIEQYF.

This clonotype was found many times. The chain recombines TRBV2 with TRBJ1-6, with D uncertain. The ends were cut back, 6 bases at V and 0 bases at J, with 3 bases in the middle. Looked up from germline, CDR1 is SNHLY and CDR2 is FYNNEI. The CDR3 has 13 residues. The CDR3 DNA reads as TGTGCCAGCAGGAGCTCCTATAATTCACCCCTCCACTTT. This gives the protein CASRSSYNSPLHF.

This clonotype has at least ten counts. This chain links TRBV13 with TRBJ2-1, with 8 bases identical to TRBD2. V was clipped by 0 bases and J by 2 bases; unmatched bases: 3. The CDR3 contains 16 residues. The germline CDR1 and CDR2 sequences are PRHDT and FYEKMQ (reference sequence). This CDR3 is CASSLGDGGAYNEQFF. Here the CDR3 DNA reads TGTGCCAGCAGCTTAGGTGACGGGGGGGCCTACAATGAGCAGTTCTTC.

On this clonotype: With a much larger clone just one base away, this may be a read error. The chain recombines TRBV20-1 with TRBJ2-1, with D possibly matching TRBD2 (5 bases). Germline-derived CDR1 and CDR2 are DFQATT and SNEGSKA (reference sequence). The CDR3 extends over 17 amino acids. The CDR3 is CSARALRLRGSCNEQFF. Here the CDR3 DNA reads TGCAGTGCTAGAGCCCTACGACTACGAGGCTCCTGCAATGAGCAGTTCTTC.

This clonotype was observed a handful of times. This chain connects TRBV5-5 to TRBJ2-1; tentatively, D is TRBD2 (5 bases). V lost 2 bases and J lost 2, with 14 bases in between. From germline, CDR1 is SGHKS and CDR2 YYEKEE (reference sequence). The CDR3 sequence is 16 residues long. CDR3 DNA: TGTGCCAGCAGCTTCCCGGGAACGATACCCTACAATGAGCAGTTCTTC. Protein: CASSFPGTIPYNEQFF.

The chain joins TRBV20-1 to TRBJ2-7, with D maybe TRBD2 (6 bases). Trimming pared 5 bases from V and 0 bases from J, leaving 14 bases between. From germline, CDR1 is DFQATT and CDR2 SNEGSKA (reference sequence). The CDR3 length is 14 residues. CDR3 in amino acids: CSAPLADSSYEQYF. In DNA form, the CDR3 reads TGCAGTGCTCCACTAGCCGACAGCTCCTACGAGCAGTACTTC.

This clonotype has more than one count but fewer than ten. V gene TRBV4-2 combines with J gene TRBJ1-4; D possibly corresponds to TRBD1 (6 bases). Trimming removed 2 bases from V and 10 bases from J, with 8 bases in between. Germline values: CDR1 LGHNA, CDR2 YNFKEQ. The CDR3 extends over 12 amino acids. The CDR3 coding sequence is TGTGCCAGCAGCCAAACCAGGGGAAAACTGTTTTTT. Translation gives CASSQTRGKLFF.

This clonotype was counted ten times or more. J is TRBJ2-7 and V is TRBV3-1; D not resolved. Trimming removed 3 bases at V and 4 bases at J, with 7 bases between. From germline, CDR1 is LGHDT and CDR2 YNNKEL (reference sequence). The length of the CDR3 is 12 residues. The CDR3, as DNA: TGTGCCAGCAGCCAGGGTAGGTACGAGCAGTACTTC. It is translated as CASSQGRYEQYF.

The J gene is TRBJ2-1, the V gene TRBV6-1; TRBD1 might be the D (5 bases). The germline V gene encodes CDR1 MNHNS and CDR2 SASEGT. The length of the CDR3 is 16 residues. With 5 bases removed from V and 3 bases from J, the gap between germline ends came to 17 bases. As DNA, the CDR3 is TGTGCCAGCAGTACACAGGACGGATCCTTCTACAATGAGCAGTTCTTC. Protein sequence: CASSTQDGSFYNEQFF.

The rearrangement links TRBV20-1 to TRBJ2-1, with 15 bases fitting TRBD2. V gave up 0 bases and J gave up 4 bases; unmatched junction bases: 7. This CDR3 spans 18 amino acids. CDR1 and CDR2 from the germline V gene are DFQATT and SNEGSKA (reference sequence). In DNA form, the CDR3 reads TGCAGTGCTAGAGAGTGGACTAGCGGGAGGGGGGCTTACAATGAGCAGTTCTTC. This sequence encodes CSAREWTSGRGAYNEQFF.

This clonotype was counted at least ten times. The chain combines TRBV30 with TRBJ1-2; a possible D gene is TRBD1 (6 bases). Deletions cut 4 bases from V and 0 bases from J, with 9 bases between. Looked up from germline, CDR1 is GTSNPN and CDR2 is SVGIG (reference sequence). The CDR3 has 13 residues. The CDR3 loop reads CAWMDRTNYGYTF. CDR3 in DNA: TGTGCCTGGATGGACAGAACTAACTATGGCTACACCTTC.

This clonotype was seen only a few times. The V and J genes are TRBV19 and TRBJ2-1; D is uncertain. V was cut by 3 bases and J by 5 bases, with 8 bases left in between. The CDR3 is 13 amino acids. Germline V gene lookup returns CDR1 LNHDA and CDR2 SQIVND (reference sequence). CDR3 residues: CASSIYTNNEQFF. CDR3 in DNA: TGTGCCAGTAGTATCTACACAAACAATGAGCAGTTCTTC.

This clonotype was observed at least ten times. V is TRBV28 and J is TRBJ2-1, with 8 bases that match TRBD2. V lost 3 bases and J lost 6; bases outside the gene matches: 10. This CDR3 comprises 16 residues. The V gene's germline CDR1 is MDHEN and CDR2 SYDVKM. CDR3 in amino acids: CASSFGGGRRSNEQFF. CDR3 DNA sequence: TGTGCCAGCAGTTTTGGCGGGGGGCGTAGGAGCAATGAGCAGTTCTTC.

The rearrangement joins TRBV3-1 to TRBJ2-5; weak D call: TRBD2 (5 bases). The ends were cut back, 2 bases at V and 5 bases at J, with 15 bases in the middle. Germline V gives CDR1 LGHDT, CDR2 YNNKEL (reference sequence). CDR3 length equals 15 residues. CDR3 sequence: CASSQLKAGVETQYF. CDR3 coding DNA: TGTGCCAGCAGCCAACTCAAGGCCGGGGTCGAGACCCAGTACTTC.

CDR3 sequence: CASKFSGKTYGYTF. Here the CDR3 DNA reads TGTGCCAGTAAGTTTAGCGGGAAAACCTATGGCTACACCTTC. This chain connects TRBV28 to TRBJ1-2; unclear D gene. The CDR3 runs 14 residues. In germline, CDR1 is MDHEN, CDR2 SYDVKM. V gave up 9 bases and J gave up 4 bases, with 18 bases separating them.

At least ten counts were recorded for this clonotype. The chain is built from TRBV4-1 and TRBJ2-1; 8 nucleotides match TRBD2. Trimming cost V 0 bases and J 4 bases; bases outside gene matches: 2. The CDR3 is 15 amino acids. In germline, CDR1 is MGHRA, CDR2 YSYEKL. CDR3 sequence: CASSQELAAYNEQFF. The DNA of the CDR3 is TGCGCCAGCAGCCAAGAACTAGCGGCGTACAATGAGCAGTTCTTC.

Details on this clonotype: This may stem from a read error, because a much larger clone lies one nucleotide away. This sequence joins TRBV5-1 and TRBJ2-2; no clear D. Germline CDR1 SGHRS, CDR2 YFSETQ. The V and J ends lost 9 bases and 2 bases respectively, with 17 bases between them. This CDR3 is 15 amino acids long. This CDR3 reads CANASIVRNTGELFF. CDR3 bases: TGCGCCAACGCCTCCATTGTTCGAAACACCGGGGAGCTGTTTTTT.

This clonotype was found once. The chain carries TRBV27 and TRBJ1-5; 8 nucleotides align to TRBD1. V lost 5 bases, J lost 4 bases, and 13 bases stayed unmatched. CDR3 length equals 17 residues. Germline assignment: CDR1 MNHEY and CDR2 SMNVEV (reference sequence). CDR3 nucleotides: TGTGCCAGCAGTGACAGGGGAGTTATTAGGGGAAATCAGCCCCAGCATTTT. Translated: CASSDRGVIRGNQPQHF.

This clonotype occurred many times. CDR3 sequence: CASRLAGAYEQYF. For the CDR3, the DNA is TGTGCCAGCAGACTAGCGGGAGCTTACGAGCAGTACTTC. The chain couples TRBV11-1 to TRBJ2-7; 11 bases are a match to TRBD2. Germline lookup yields CDR1 SGHAT and CDR2 FQDESV (reference sequence). Trimming took 6 bases from V and 4 from J; bases not matched to a gene: 2. The CDR3 covers 13 residues.

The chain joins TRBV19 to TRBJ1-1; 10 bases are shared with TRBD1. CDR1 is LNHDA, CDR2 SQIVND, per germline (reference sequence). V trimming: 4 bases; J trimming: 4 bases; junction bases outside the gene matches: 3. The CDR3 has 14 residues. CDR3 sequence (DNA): TGTGCCAGTAGTACGGGACAGGGGTTCACTGAAGCTTTCTTT. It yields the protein CASSTGQGFTEAFF.

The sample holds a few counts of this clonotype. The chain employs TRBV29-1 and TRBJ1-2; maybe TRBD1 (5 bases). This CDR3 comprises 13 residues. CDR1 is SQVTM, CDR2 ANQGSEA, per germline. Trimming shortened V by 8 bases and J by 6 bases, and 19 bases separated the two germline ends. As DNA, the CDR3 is TGCAGCACTACCGGGGGGGGTTATAATGGCTACACCTTC. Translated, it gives CSTTGGGYNGYTF. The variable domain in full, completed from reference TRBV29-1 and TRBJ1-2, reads SAVISQKPSRDICQRGTSLTIQCQVDSQVTMMFWYRQQPGQSLTLIATANQGSEATYESGFVIDKFPISRPNLTFSTLTVSNMSPEDSSIYLCSTTGGGYNGYTFGSGTRLTVV.

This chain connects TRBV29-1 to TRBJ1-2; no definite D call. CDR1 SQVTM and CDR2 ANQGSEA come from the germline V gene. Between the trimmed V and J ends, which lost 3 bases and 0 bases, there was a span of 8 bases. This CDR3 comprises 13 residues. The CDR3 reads CSVDGISNYGYTF. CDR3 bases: TGCAGCGTTGACGGAATATCTAACTATGGCTACACCTTC.

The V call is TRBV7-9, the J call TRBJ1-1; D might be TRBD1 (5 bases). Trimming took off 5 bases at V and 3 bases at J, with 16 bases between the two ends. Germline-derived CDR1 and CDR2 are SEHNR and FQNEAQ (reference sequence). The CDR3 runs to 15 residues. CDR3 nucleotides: TGTGCCAGCAGCCCGCGACCAGGGTCGGACACTGAAGCTTTCTTT. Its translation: CASSPRPGSDTEAFF. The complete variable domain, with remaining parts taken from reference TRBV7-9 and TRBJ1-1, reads DTGVSQNPRHKITKRGQNVTFRCDPISEHNRLYWYRQTLGQGPEFLTYFQNEAQLEKSRLLSDRFSAERPKGSFSTLEIQRTEQGDSAMYLCASSPRPGSDTEAFFGQGTRLTVV.

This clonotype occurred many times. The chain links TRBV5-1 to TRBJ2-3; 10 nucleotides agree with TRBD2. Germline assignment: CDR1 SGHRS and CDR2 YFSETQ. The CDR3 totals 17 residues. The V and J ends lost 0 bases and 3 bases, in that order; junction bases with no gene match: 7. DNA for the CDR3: TGCGCCAGCAGCTTGGATTCTAGCGGGAGTAAGACAGATACGCAGTATTTT. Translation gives CASSLDSSGSKTDTQYF. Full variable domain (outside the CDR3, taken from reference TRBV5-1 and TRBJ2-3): KAGVTQTPRYLIKTRGQQVTLSCSPISGHRSVSWYQQTPGQGLQFLFEYFSETQRNKGNFPGRFSGRQFSNSRSEMNVSTLELGDSALYLCASSLDSSGSKTDTQYFGPGTRLTVL.

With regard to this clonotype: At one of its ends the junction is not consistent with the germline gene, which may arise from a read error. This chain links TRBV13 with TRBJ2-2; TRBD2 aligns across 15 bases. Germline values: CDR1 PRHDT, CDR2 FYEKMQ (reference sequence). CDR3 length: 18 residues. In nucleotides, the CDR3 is TGTGTCAGCAGCGGGACTAGCGGGGGGCCTACGAACACCGGGGAGCTGTTTTTT. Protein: CVSSGTSGGPTNTGELFF.